These T cell receptor beta chains were read from a single sample in a study of blood T cell repertoires in COVID-19. Clones were sequenced by immunoSEQ multiplex PCR, and TCRdb holds only the in-frame ones, with some missing. The sample shows roughly 180,000 clones, around 80% of them seen only once. The source material was PBMCs or T cells enriched from blood (not recorded which). Receptor source: a woman in her sixties or seventies who had recovered from COVID-19. CDR3s include the opening cysteine and the closing phenylalanine or tryptophan. A D gene is named only where the DNA matches it firmly. Rows give clone size only sometimes, using once, few, many, or a class for an expanded clone.

D	V	size	J	DNA	CDR3
TRBD1	TRBV5-1	.	TRBJ1-1	TGCGCCAGCAGCTTGGGACAGGGCGGCACTGAAGCTTTCTTT	CASSLGQGGTEAFF
TRBD2	TRBV27	.	TRBJ2-7	TGTGCCAGCAGTTTACAAGAGCGGGGGGAGTACGAGCAGTACTTC	CASSLQERGEYEQYF
.	TRBV29-1	.	TRBJ2-1	TGCAGCGTTGGGGGCGGCAATGAGCAGTTCTTC	CSVGGGNEQFF
TRBD2	TRBV5-1	.	TRBJ2-1	TGCGCCAGCAGCTTAGGACTAGCGGGATACAATGAGCAGTTCTTC	CASSLGLAGYNEQFF
TRBD1	TRBV20-1	.	TRBJ2-7	TGCAGTGCTAGAAGGACAGGGGTTCAAAACTTC	CSARRTGVQNF
TRBD2	TRBV30	.	TRBJ2-5	TGTGCCTGGAGCGCCGGGGGGGCGGCCCAAGAGACCCAGTACTTC	CAWSAGGAAQETQYF
.	TRBV15	.	TRBJ1-1	TGTGCCACCAGCACTACACGTTCCCAGGGGGCTTTCTTT	CATSTTRSQGAFF
TRBD2	TRBV30	.	TRBJ2-2	TGTGCCTGGAGTAAACGGCGGCTAGCGGGGGTCTTGAACACCGGGGAGCTGTTTTTT	CAWSKRRLAGVLNTGELFF
TRBD1	TRBV18	.	TRBJ2-1	TGTGCCAGCTCACTGGGACAGGGGGCGGTAAATGAGCAGTTCTTC	CASSLGQGAVNEQFF
.	TRBV11-2	.	TRBJ2-2	TGTGCCAGCAACAGACAGGGACTCAACACCGGGGAGCTGTTTTTT	CASNRQGLNTGELFF
TRBD1	TRBV6-6	.	TRBJ1-4	TGTGCCAGCAGTTACTTTCCGGGACAGGGGTTTGAAAAACTGTTTTTT	CASSYFPGQGFEKLFF
.	TRBV7-9	.	TRBJ1-5	TGTGCCAGCAGTAAAGGGGGTCAGCCCCAGCATTTT	CASSKGGQPQHF
.	TRBV18	once	TRBJ1-3	TGTGCCAGCTCACCACCGGGGGGGAGCTCTGGAAACACCATATATTTT	CASSPPGGSSGNTIYF
.	TRBV7-3	.	TRBJ2-3	TGTGCCAGCAGCTTACCGACAGCAGATACGCAGTATTTT	CASSLPTADTQYF
.	TRBV27	few	TRBJ2-3	TGTGCCAGCAGTTTGGAGCGGGTCACAGATACGCAGTATTTT	CASSLERVTDTQYF
.	TRBV5-5	.	TRBJ2-3	TGTGCCAGCAGCCTACAGGGTACAGATACGCAGTATTTT	CASSLQGTDTQYF
TRBD1	TRBV12-3/TRBV12-4	.	TRBJ2-7	TGTGCCAGCAGTATGGGACAGGTCTACGAGCAGTACTTC	CASSMGQVYEQYF
.	TRBV7-8	.	TRBJ2-7	TGTGCCAGCAGCTCCTCCCGGACATTCAGCTCCTACGAGCAGTACTTC	CASSSSRTFSSYEQYF
.	TRBV3-1/TRBV3-2	.	TRBJ2-3	TGTGCCAGCAGCCAAGATATAGTCCGAAGAGGTACGCAGTATTTT	CASSQDIVRRGTQYF
.	TRBV9	few	TRBJ1-4	TGTGCCAGCAGCGTAACGGATGAAAAACTGTTTTTT	CASSVTDEKLFF
.	TRBV12-5	once	TRBJ2-3	TGTGCTAGTGGTTCAGGGTCAGATACGCAGTATTTT	CASGSGSDTQYF
TRBD1	TRBV5-1	.	TRBJ1-4	TGCGCCAGCAGCAGATTGACAGGGGTGGGGATTGAAAAACTGTTTTTT	CASSRLTGVGIEKLFF
.	TRBV11-2	.	TRBJ2-2	TGTGCCAGCAGCTTAGGCTATAAGGGGTCGAACACCGGGGAGCTGTTTTTT	CASSLGYKGSNTGELFF